A single sample is the source of the 9 T cell receptor beta chains below, sequenced in a study of blood T cell repertoires in COVID-19. TCRdb keeps only in-frame clones here, not all; method: immunoSEQ multiplex PCR. The sample contains 80,000 to 95,000 clones, under 90% of which appear only once. The sequencing input was peripheral blood. The receptors come from an elderly man with acute or convalescent COVID-19.

This rearrangement joins TRBV5-1 to TRBJ2-6; possible D gene TRBD1, 5 bases. There are 16 residues in the CDR3. Per germline, CDR1 SGHRS and CDR2 YFSETQ. V shed 1 base and J shed 1 base, with 9 bases lying between them. CDR3 DNA sequence: TGCGCCAGCAGCTTGTTACCAGGGTCTGGGGCCAACGTCCTGACTTTC. Its protein is CASSLLPGSGANVLTF.

V gene TRBV5-1 combines with J gene TRBJ2-7; TRBD2 aligns across 7 bases. Germline V gene data show CDR1 as SGHRS and CDR2 as YFSETQ. Trimming cost V 0 bases and J 6 bases; bases outside gene matches: 6. The CDR3 runs to 14 residues. The DNA of the CDR3 is TGCGCCAGCAGCTTGGAAGGGAGGGTACCCGAGCAGTACTTC. Encoded protein: CASSLEGRVPEQYF. Combining the CDR3 with reference TRBV5-1 and TRBJ2-7 gives the whole variable domain KAGVTQTPRYLIKTRGQQVTLSCSPISGHRSVSWYQQTPGQGLQFLFEYFSETQRNKGNFPGRFSGRQFSNSRSEMNVSTLELGDSALYLCASSLEGRVPEQYFGPGTRLTVT.

The V gene is TRBV5-1, the J gene TRBJ1-3; D is unclear. CDR3 length: 14 amino acids. Trimming removed 0 bases at V and 1 base at J, with 5 bases between. Germline V lookup: CDR1 SGHRS, CDR2 YFSETQ. The CDR3 sequence: CASSLDNSGNTIYF. CDR3 nucleotide sequence: TGCGCCAGCAGCTTGGACAATTCTGGAAACACCATATATTTT.

CDR3 protein: CASSIPGSANYGYTF. As DNA, the CDR3 is TGTGCCAGTAGTATCCCTGGTTCAGCTAACTATGGCTACACCTTC. This chain uses TRBV19 with TRBJ1-2; no clear D. The CDR3 totals 15 residues. Germline-derived CDR1 and CDR2 are LNHDA and SQIVND (reference sequence). V was clipped by 3 bases and J by 0 bases, with 11 bases between them.

This clone occurred a few times. This chain joins TRBV2 and TRBJ2-2, with D perhaps matching TRBD2 (5 bases). The V end was cut by 6 bases, the J end by 6 bases, with 8 bases between. Germline CDR1 SNHLY, CDR2 FYNNEI. The CDR3 length is 12 residues. The chain's CDR3 is CASRGDSGELFF. The CDR3 DNA reads as TGTGCCAGCAGGGGAGACTCCGGGGAGCTGTTTTTT.

The gene calls are TRBV5-1 and TRBJ1-4; a weak D match, TRBD1 (5 bases). Germline loops: CDR1 SGHRS, CDR2 YFSETQ. Trimming removed 3 bases from V and 7 bases from J, with 13 bases in between. This CDR3 comprises 14 residues. In DNA, the CDR3 is TGCGCCAGCAGCTGGTCCCAGGGCACTGAAAAACTGTTTTTT. This sequence encodes CASSWSQGTEKLFF. The full variable domain, with the rest looked up from reference TRBV5-1 and TRBJ1-4, is KAGVTQTPRYLIKTRGQQVTLSCSPISGHRSVSWYQQTPGQGLQFLFEYFSETQRNKGNFPGRFSGRQFSNSRSEMNVSTLELGDSALYLCASSWSQGTEKLFFGSGTQLSVL.

The chain carries TRBV7-2 and TRBJ1-4; TRBD1 is a possible D gene (6 bases). Germline lookup yields CDR1 SGHTA and CDR2 FQGNSA. This CDR3 has 14 amino acids. With 2 bases removed from V and 7 bases from J, the gap between germline ends came to 11 bases. This CDR3 reads CASSLRGGSEKLFF. CDR3 nucleotide sequence: TGTGCCAGCAGCTTAAGAGGGGGAAGTGAAAAACTGTTTTTT.

V gene TRBV10-1 combines with J gene TRBJ1-2; 7 bases fit TRBD1. The germline V gene encodes CDR1 WNHNN and CDR2 SYGVQD (reference sequence). This CDR3 has 14 amino acids. J gave up 1 base and V 6 bases, and 5 bases lay outside the gene matches. The CDR3 nucleotides read TGCGCCAGCAGCCCACAGGGGTTTAACTATGGCTACACCTTC. This codes for CASSPQGFNYGYTF.

V usage is TRBV5-1 and J usage is TRBJ2-3; 7 positions match TRBD1. The CDR3 contains 16 residues. The trim removed 1 base at V and 1 base at J, leaving 6 bases unmatched. Looked up from germline, CDR1 is SGHRS and CDR2 is YFSETQ. CDR3 sequence (DNA): TGCGCCAGCAGCTTGTTCCGCCAGGGGGGCACAGATACGCAGTATTTT. It is translated as CASSLFRQGGTDTQYF.